These T cell receptor beta chains were read from a single sample in a study of beta chain features in type 1 diabetes. Libraries were prepared by immunoSEQ multiplex PCR; TCRdb keeps only in-frame clonotypes and omits some of them. This table has about 290,000 clones, around 7.3% appearing once. The source material was central memory CD4+ T cells from blood. The receptors originated from a woman younger than 35 in good health. The CDR3 runs from the conserved cysteine through the conserved F or W. The order of the fields is J gene, D gene, V gene, clone size, CDR3 protein, CDR3 DNA. A D gene is named only where the DNA matches it firmly. Expanded clones get a size class; other rows say once, few or many, or leave the size out.

>TRBJ2-3|.|TRBV2|few
CASSEAGTDTQYF
TGTGCCAGCAGTGAAGCAGGGACAGATACGCAGTATTTT
>TRBJ2-3|.|TRBV18|few
CASSPTGSPATDTQYF
TGTGCCAGCTCACCTACAGGTTCCCCGGCCACAGATACGCAGTATTTT
>TRBJ2-1|TRBD1|TRBV14|many
CASSGQGYNEQFF
TGTGCCAGCTCGGGACAGGGGTACAATGAGCAGTTCTTC
>TRBJ1-1|.|TRBV2|.
CASSVSGVEAFF
TGTGCCAGCAGTGTATCCGGGGTTGAAGCTTTCTTT
>TRBJ2-3|.|TRBV5-4|few
CASSSGYSSTDTQYF
TGTGCCAGCAGCTCCGGTTATTCTAGCACAGATACGCAGTATTTT
>TRBJ1-4|TRBD1|TRBV11-2|few
CASSSLQGEKLFF
TGTGCCAGCAGCTCCTTACAGGGGGAAAAACTGTTTTTT
>TRBJ2-5|.|TRBV29-1|.
CSVVKGSRETQYF
TGCAGCGTTGTGAAGGGCTCGAGAGAGACCCAGTACTTC
>TRBJ1-6|.|TRBV5-4|few
CASTAGDTLNSPLHF
TGTGCCAGCACCGCAGGGGACACACTTAATTCACCCCTCCACTTT
>TRBJ2-2|.|TRBV27|.
CASSFRNTGELFF
TGTGCCAGCAGTTTCAGAAACACCGGGGAGCTGTTTTTT
>TRBJ2-1|TRBD2|TRBV2|few
CASTGLAGNEQFF
TGTGCCAGCACCGGACTAGCGGGGAATGAGCAGTTCTTC
>TRBJ1-6|.|TRBV28|.
CASSFDPMPNSPLHF
TGTGCCAGCAGTTTTGATCCCATGCCTAATTCACCCCTCCACTTT
>TRBJ2-1|.|TRBV25-1|.
CASSRAYEQFF
TGTGCCAGCAGTCGGGCCTATGAGCAGTTCTTC
>TRBJ2-3|.|TRBV5-4|.
CASSRQSTDTQYF
TGTGCCAGCAGCCGACAGTCCACAGATACGCAGTATTTT
>TRBJ2-2|.|TRBV29-1|many
CSVKVSGDTGELFF
TGCAGCGTAAAGGTCTCGGGGGACACCGGGGAGCTGTTTTTT
>TRBJ2-5|.|TRBV5-1|.
CASSLAGPETQYF
TGCGCCAGCAGCTTGGCCGGCCCGGAGACCCAGTACTTC
>TRBJ2-1|TRBD2|TRBV7-2|few
CASSKTSGSGNEQFF
TGTGCCAGCAGCAAAACTAGCGGGTCGGGTAATGAGCAGTTCTTC
>TRBJ1-3|TRBD1|TRBV5-4|.
CASSDDRARSGNTIYF
TGTGCCAGCAGCGATGACAGGGCTCGCTCGGGAAACACCATATATTTT
>TRBJ2-7|TRBD2|TRBV27|.
CASSPRLAGLTYEQYF
TGTGCCAGCAGTCCACGACTAGCGGGACTCACCTACGAGCAGTACTTC
>TRBJ1-2|.|TRBV7-9|.
CASSLVSGATNYGYTF
TGTGCCAGCAGCTTAGTTTCAGGGGCTACTAACTATGGCTACACCTTC
>TRBJ2-6|.|TRBV5-8|few
CASSLDTAGANVLTF
TGTGCCAGCAGCTTGGACACAGCTGGGGCCAACGTCCTGACTTTC
>TRBJ2-1|.|TRBV29-1|many
CSVGTLKKMNNEQFF
TGCAGCGTTGGGACACTGAAAAAGATGAACAATGAGCAGTTCTTC
>TRBJ1-5|.|TRBV5-6|.
CASSLIGQPQHF
TGTGCCAGCAGCTTAATCGGTCAGCCCCAGCATTTT
>TRBJ2-7|.|TRBV29-1|.
CSVSGLQAGGGYEQYF
TGCAGCGTGAGTGGCCTCCAGGCCGGAGGGGGGTACGAGCAGTACTTC
>TRBJ2-3|.|TRBV27|few
CASSFLSRTDTQYF
TGTGCCAGCAGTTTTTTGTCCCGCACAGATACGCAGTATTTT
>TRBJ2-1|TRBD2|TRBV2|many
CASMGSGGYNEQFF
TGTGCCAGCATGGGCAGCGGGGGTTACAATGAGCAGTTCTTC
>TRBJ2-1|.|TRBV7-2|few
CASGRGGQYNEQFF
TGTGCCAGCGGCAGGGGAGGGCAGTACAATGAGCAGTTCTTC
>TRBJ1-1|.|TRBV30|few
CAWTDRMNTEAFF
TGTGCCTGGACCGATCGGATGAACACTGAAGCTTTCTTT
>TRBJ2-2|.|TRBV9|.
CASSVGNTGELFF
TGTGCCAGCAGCGTGGGGAACACCGGGGAGCTGTTTTTT
>TRBJ2-3|.|TRBV7-9|few
CASSSGGGTAYTQYF
TGTGCCAGCAGCTCCGGGGGTGGCACGGCTTATACGCAGTATTTT
>TRBJ1-5|.|TRBV7-9|.
CASSLTVGNQPQHF
TGTGCCAGCAGCCTGACGGTTGGCAATCAGCCCCAGCATTTT
>TRBJ2-2|.|TRBV7-6|few
CASSSMEGSGELFF
TGTGCCAGCAGCTCAATGGAGGGGAGCGGGGAGCTGTTTTTT
>TRBJ2-7|.|TRBV7-9|.
CASSRTGSEQYF
TGTGCCAGCAGCCGCACAGGGTCCGAGCAGTACTTC
>TRBJ2-5|TRBD1|TRBV28|.
CASNDRGVGETQYF
TGTGCCAGCAACGACAGGGGAGTAGGAGAGACCCAGTACTTC
>TRBJ2-5|TRBD2|TRBV30|.
CAWTPGGVQETQYF
TGTGCCTGGACCCCTGGGGGGGTTCAAGAGACCCAGTACTTC
>TRBJ2-7|.|TRBV9|few
CASSVDEAPGSEQYF
TGTGCCAGCAGCGTAGACGAGGCTCCGGGGAGCGAGCAGTACTTC
>TRBJ2-7|.|TRBV5-1|few
CASSPDPQGGTYEQYF
TGCGCCAGCAGCCCAGATCCCCAGGGGGGCACCTACGAGCAGTACTTC
>TRBJ2-1|.|TRBV6-1|few
CASTLGEEENEQFF
TGTGCCAGCACCTTAGGGGAGGAGGAAAATGAGCAGTTCTTC
>TRBJ2-1|.|TRBV18|many
CASSPTAGDRAPLF
TGTGCCAGCTCACCGACCGCGGGAGACAGGGCCCCGCTCTTC
>TRBJ2-1|TRBD2|TRBV4-2|.
CASSQGGGGNNEQFF
TGTGCCAGCAGCCAAGGGGGCGGGGGGAACAATGAGCAGTTCTTC
>TRBJ2-7|TRBD2|TRBV4-2|.
CASSTQTLPGLGTYEQYF
TGTGCCAGCAGCACACAAACACTTCCGGGACTAGGGACCTACGAGCAGTACTTC
>TRBJ2-3|.|TRBV5-4|many
CASSSTDTQYF
TGTGCCAGCAGCTCCACAGATACGCAGTATTTT